What follows are 21 T cell receptor beta chains derived from one specimen sequenced in a study of blood T cell repertoires in COVID-19. The data were produced by immunoSEQ multiplex PCR, yet TCRdb's version contains in-frame clones alone and is incomplete. The sample has 300,000 to 400,000 clones, approximately 86% seen once. Material: peripheral blood. The receptors originated from a woman aged 55 to 70 with COVID-19, enrolled during active disease.

This chain links TRBV5-8 with TRBJ2-7; TRBD2 matches at 7 bases. This CDR3 spans 12 amino acids. J lost 4 bases, V lost 4 bases, and 2 bases had no gene match. Germline V gene lookup returns CDR1 SGHTS and CDR2 YDEGEE. The CDR3 here is CASSDGGYEQYF. CDR3 DNA: TGTGCCAGCAGCGACGGGGGGTACGAGCAGTACTTC.

This rearrangement joins TRBV11-1 to TRBJ2-5, with a tentative D call TRBD2 (7 bases). There are 12 residues in the CDR3. Trimming removed 6 bases at V and 4 bases at J, with 9 bases between. Per the germline V gene, CDR1 is SGHAT and CDR2 is FQDESV (reference sequence). CDR3 residues: CASRRGRETQYF. The CDR3 nucleotides read TGTGCCAGCAGGCGGGGGCGAGAGACCCAGTACTTC.

The chain joins TRBV2 to TRBJ1-2; TRBD1 matches 7 bases. The CDR3 runs to 14 residues. Germline V gene lookup returns CDR1 SNHLY and CDR2 FYNNEI. The V gene end was trimmed by 6 bases and the J gene end by 3 bases; junction bases not matched to a gene: 7. CDR3 DNA sequence: TGTGCCAGCAGAGGGGACAGTATAGACTATGGCTACACCTTC. Amino acid sequence: CASRGDSIDYGYTF.

The chain couples TRBV15 to TRBJ2-7; D uncertain. Germline CDR1 reads LNHNV; CDR2 reads YYDKDF (reference sequence). The CDR3 loop spans 16 amino acids. The germline V and J ends were trimmed by 3 bases and 0 bases, with 15 bases remaining between them. The CDR3 region is CATSSDSELSSYEQYF. The CDR3 DNA sequence: TGTGCCACCAGCAGCGACTCCGAGTTAAGCTCCTACGAGCAGTACTTC.

This chain joins TRBV7-9 and TRBJ1-2; D is possibly TRBD1 (5 bases). CDR3 size: 12 residues. Trimming left V 1 base short and J 11 bases short, with 11 bases between. CDR1 is SEHNR and CDR2 is FQNEAQ in the germline V gene (reference sequence). The chain's CDR3 is CASSLEFRGYTF. CDR3 nucleotide sequence: TGTGCCAGCAGCTTAGAATTTCGGGGGTACACCTTC.

The rearrangement joins TRBV3-1 (or the pseudogene TRBV3-2) to TRBJ1-2, with TRBD1 identical over 8 bases. Germline-derived CDR1 and CDR2 are LGHDT and YNNKEL (reference sequence). After removal of 4 bases from V and 3 bases from J, the junction contained 7 bases not matched to a gene. The CDR3 is 15 residues long. CDR3 coding DNA: TGTGCCAGCAGCCCTCTAGACAGGGGCGACTATGGCTACACCTTC. This encodes CASSPLDRGDYGYTF.

The rearrangement joins TRBV6-6 to TRBJ1-5; 11 nucleotides agree with TRBD1. V shed 8 bases and J 7 bases; nucleotides not matched to a gene: 10. The germline V gene encodes CDR1 MNHNY and CDR2 SVGAGI (reference sequence). There are 15 residues in the CDR3. In DNA form, the CDR3 reads TGTGCCAGCCTGGCCAGGGACAGGGGGGGCCAGCCCCAGCATTTT. Translation: CASLARDRGGQPQHF.

The J gene is TRBJ1-2, the V gene TRBV4-1, with 9 bases identical to TRBD1. V lost 2 bases and J lost 4; bases outside the gene matches: 11. CDR3 length equals 17 residues. Looked up from germline, CDR1 is MGHRA and CDR2 is YSYEKL. The CDR3 DNA reads as TGCGCCAGCAGCCAACCCGGGGTGGGGACAGGGAGCTATGGCTACACCTTC. Protein product: CASSQPGVGTGSYGYTF.

The V call is TRBV27, the J call TRBJ1-2; D remains ambiguous. The CDR3 spans 18 residues. The germline CDR1 and CDR2 sequences are MNHEY and SMNVEV (reference sequence). Trimming took 6 bases from V and 0 from J, leaving 23 bases between them. CDR3 residues: CASSRTMATKAANYGYTF. For the CDR3, the DNA is TGTGCCAGCAGCCGAACTATGGCCACTAAAGCCGCTAACTATGGCTACACCTTC.

The chain uses TRBV19 and TRBJ2-5, with TRBD1 identical over 9 bases. Per the germline V gene, CDR1 is LNHDA and CDR2 is SQIVND (reference sequence). CDR3 length equals 14 residues. J lost 5 bases, V lost 7 bases, and 8 bases had no gene match. CDR3 residues: CASKLQGAAETQYF. The DNA for the CDR3 is TGTGCCAGTAAGCTACAGGGGGCTGCTGAGACCCAGTACTTC.

The V call is TRBV11-3, the J call TRBJ2-3; maybe TRBD1 (6 bases). The CDR3 runs 14 residues. Germline CDR1 and CDR2: SGHNT and YENEEA. V was pared by 5 bases and J by 5 bases, with 14 bases between. This CDR3 is CASSRRTVGDTQYF. DNA for the CDR3: TGTGCCAGCAGCCGAAGGACAGTGGGAGATACGCAGTATTTT.

The rearrangement uses TRBV5-8 and TRBJ1-1, with D hard to call. Germline CDR1 is SGHTS and CDR2 is YDEGEE. Trimming took off 0 bases at V and 4 bases at J, with 7 bases between the two ends. CDR3 length equals 13 residues. The CDR3 bases are TGTGCCAGCAGCTTGGACCGAGGCACTGAAGCTTTCTTT. Its protein is CASSLDRGTEAFF.

This clone was detected only once. The chain combines TRBV4-2 with TRBJ1-6; no clear D gene. V was shortened by 0 bases and J by 3 bases, with 12 bases between the two germline ends. The germline gives CDR1 LGHNA, CDR2 YNFKEQ. There are 17 residues in the CDR3. The CDR3 nucleotides are TGTGCCAGCAGCCAAGATTCAGGCTTCAGCTATAATTCACCCCTCCACTTT. It yields the protein CASSQDSGFSYNSPLHF.

V gene TRBV5-6 combines with J gene TRBJ1-2; D remains ambiguous. Germline CDR1 reads SGHDT; CDR2 reads YYEEEE. The V and J ends lost 4 bases and 7 bases respectively, with 11 bases between them. The CDR3 runs 12 residues. The CDR3 spells CASSREHSGYTF. CDR3 DNA: TGTGCCAGCAGCAGGGAGCATAGTGGCTACACCTTC.

V gene TRBV4-1 combines with J gene TRBJ1-1, with 8 bases lining up with TRBD1. This CDR3 spans 14 amino acids. Germline V CDR1 and CDR2: MGHRA, YSYEKL. Losses at the gene ends were 3 bases for V and 9 bases for J; bases not matched to a gene: 9. The CDR3 nucleotides are TGCGCCAGCAGCCATCTGGACAGGGAGGGGAAAGCTTTCTTT. Residues: CASSHLDREGKAFF.

The rearrangement joins TRBV2 to TRBJ2-1; weak D call: TRBD1 (6 bases). V was pared by 6 bases and J by 2 bases, with 14 bases between. This CDR3 spans 15 amino acids. The V gene's germline CDR1 is SNHLY and CDR2 FYNNEI. CDR3: CASRPPRDTYNEQFF. The CDR3 DNA is TGTGCCAGCAGGCCCCCCCGGGACACCTACAATGAGCAGTTCTTC.

V and J are TRBV9 and TRBJ1-2; D ambiguous. The CDR3 contains 14 residues. CDR1 and CDR2 (germline): SGDLS, YYNGEE. Between the trimmed V and J ends, which lost 0 bases and 3 bases, there was a span of 9 bases. The CDR3 protein is CASSVGQAYYGYTF. The CDR3 region has the DNA TGTGCCAGCAGCGTAGGGCAGGCTTACTATGGCTACACCTTC.

This clone occurred once. This rearrangement joins TRBV6-1 to TRBJ2-1, with a possible D match to TRBD1 (6 bases). V lost 1 base to trimming and J lost 3 bases, with 10 bases between them. This CDR3 spans 15 amino acids. Germline loops: CDR1 MNHNS, CDR2 SASEGT. The CDR3 DNA follows: TGTGCCAGCAGTGAAGGGGCAGGGGACTACAATGAGCAGTTCTTC. Translated, it gives CASSEGAGDYNEQFF.

The V and J genes are TRBV7-9 and TRBJ2-7; 7 nucleotides align to TRBD1. The V gene end was trimmed by 5 bases and the J gene end by 2 bases; junction bases not matched to a gene: 6. The CDR3 covers 14 residues. The germline gives CDR1 SEHNR, CDR2 FQNEAQ (reference sequence). The CDR3 DNA is TGTGCCAGCAGCGCGTACAGGGGAACCTACGAGCAGTACTTC. Protein: CASSAYRGTYEQYF. The whole variable domain, remainder taken from reference TRBV7-9 and TRBJ2-7, is DTGVSQNPRHKITKRGQNVTFRCDPISEHNRLYWYRQTLGQGPEFLTYFQNEAQLEKSRLLSDRFSAERPKGSFSTLEIQRTEQGDSAMYLCASSAYRGTYEQYFGPGTRLTVT.

The gene calls are TRBV25-1 and TRBJ2-3; D remains unclear. In germline, CDR1 is MGHDK, CDR2 SYGVNS. Trimming took off 0 bases at V and 5 bases at J, with 9 bases between the two ends. This CDR3 is 14 amino acids long. CDR3 nucleotide sequence: TGTGCCAGCAGTGAATACTTTAATTTAGATACGCAGTATTTT. Translation gives CASSEYFNLDTQYF. Supplemented by reference TRBV25-1 and TRBJ2-3, the full variable domain reads EADIYQTPRYLVIGTGKKITLECSQTMGHDKMYWYQQDPGMELHLIHYSYGVNSTEKGDLSSESTVSRIRTEHFPLTLESARPSHTSQYLCASSEYFNLDTQYFGPGTRLTVL.

The chain uses TRBV5-8 and TRBJ1-6; 11 nucleotides match TRBD1. Germline V gene data show CDR1 as SGHTS and CDR2 as YDEGEE. The CDR3 loop spans 16 amino acids. V lost 4 bases and J lost 6; bases outside the gene matches: 6. CDR3 DNA sequence: TGTGCCAGCAGCCGGGGACAGGGGGTTACTAATTCACCCCTCCACTTT. Protein sequence: CASSRGQGVTNSPLHF.